In its sample, the clone carrying this T cell receptor (beta chain) was seen many times. The antigen remains undetermined. A single record per CDR3 protein comes from TCRdb applying MiXCR to the multiplex PCR reads. Of tens of thousands of distinct CDR3 sequences listed, roughly 30% were seen once; the top ten hold over 6.5%. The data stem from a study of breast tumors, draining lymph nodes, adjacent tissues. General study findings and limits: Tumor and nontumor repertoires were significantly more similar in luminal-like than in basal-like breast cancer. The lymph node origin of tumor T cells was framed as consistent with a hypothesis, not demonstrated.

The lymph nodes were axillary draining lymph nodes from breast cancer patients. This clonotype was sampled from a female donor with breast cancer. Some clones in this sample may be carry-over from other donors' samples. The sequenced sample was axillary lymph node tissue.

Written as DNA, the CDR3 is TGTGCCAGCAGCCAGAGTTTTGGGTACCAAGAGACCCAGTACTTC. Protein: CASSQSFGYQETQYF. This sequence joins TRBV11-2 and TRBJ2-5; D is unresolved. The CDR3 runs to 15 residues. V lost 5 bases, J lost 0 bases, and 13 bases lay in between. Germline V gene lookup returns CDR1 SGHAT and CDR2 FQNNGV.